This entry lists 26 T cell receptor beta chains sequenced from one sample in a study of cytomegalovirus exposure and HLA in healthy donors. Vbeta (60) and Jbeta (13) primers were used in the PCR. Method: immunoSEQ multiplex PCR; TCRdb's copy keeps in-frame clones and lacks some. The sample yields about 160,000 clones, approximately 90% seen once. The sample comprised PBMCs. The receptor set was obtained from a woman aged 25 to 39 in good health and CMV-seronegative.

The chain combines TRBV10-3 with TRBJ1-1, with TRBD1 as a possible D gene (6 bases). V lost 0 bases and J 10 bases, leaving 15 bases between the germline ends. CDR1 ENHRY and CDR2 SYGVKD come from the germline V gene. The CDR3 spans 14 residues. The CDR3 loop reads CAISESPGRGGAFF. The CDR3 coding sequence is TGTGCCATCAGTGAGTCGCCTGGGAGGGGGGGAGCTTTCTTT.

The genes are TRBV6-5 and TRBJ1-2; TRBD1 matches 7 bases. In germline, CDR1 is MNHEY, CDR2 SVGAGI. CDR3 length equals 13 residues. J lost 4 bases, V lost 2 bases, and 1 base had no gene match. Written as DNA, the CDR3 is TGTGCCAGCAGTTACCGACAGGGCTATGGCTACACCTTC. This encodes CASSYRQGYGYTF.

This sequence joins TRBV2 and TRBJ1-1; TRBD1 might be the D (6 bases). The CDR3 extends over 16 amino acids. Germline CDR1 and CDR2: SNHLY and FYNNEI. Trimming cost V 7 bases and J 1 base, with 19 bases left between them. In DNA, the CDR3 is TGTGCCAGCACCGAACAGGGAATAGGAGGGAACACTGAAGCTTTCTTT. Translated: CASTEQGIGGNTEAFF.

The chain joins TRBV29-1 to TRBJ1-1; D is perhaps TRBD1 (5 bases). V shed 4 bases and J shed 4 bases, with 10 bases lying between them. This CDR3 spans 12 amino acids. Germline CDR1 and CDR2: SQVTM and ANQGSEA. The CDR3 is CSVALGGTEAFF. CDR3 sequence (DNA): TGCAGCGTTGCCCTGGGGGGCACTGAAGCTTTCTTT.

V and J are TRBV12-5 and TRBJ1-2, with a weak D call TRBD1 (6 bases). The germline CDR1 and CDR2 sequences are LGHNT and FRNRAP. The CDR3 covers 16 residues. V lost 0 bases to trimming and J lost 6 bases, with 17 bases between them. CDR3 sequence: CASGLVLGQPVDGYTF. CDR3 coding DNA: TGTGCTAGTGGTTTGGTACTCGGACAGCCCGTGGATGGCTACACCTTC.

This clone has just one count. The rearrangement uses TRBV2 and TRBJ1-1; D is ambiguous. Germline CDR1 SNHLY, CDR2 FYNNEI. The CDR3 covers 14 residues. The V gene lost 6 bases and the J gene lost 0 bases, with 11 bases spanning the gap. The CDR3, as DNA: TGTGCCAGCAGGGCCCAGGCCTTGAACACTGAAGCTTTCTTT. Translated, it gives CASRAQALNTEAFF.

This clone was detected only once. V usage is TRBV6-5 and J usage is TRBJ2-7; TRBD2 matches 7 bases. The V and J ends lost 6 bases and 3 bases, in that order; junction bases with no gene match: 11. Germline CDR1 MNHEY, CDR2 SVGAGI. The CDR3 runs to 15 residues. Written as DNA, the CDR3 is TGTGCCAGCAGCCTCGGACCGGGAGGCCGCTACGAGCAGTACTTC. Protein sequence: CASSLGPGGRYEQYF.

This chain uses TRBV5-1 with TRBJ2-3; possibly TRBD2 for D (5 bases). V lost 0 bases and J lost 4, with 12 bases in between. The CDR3 loop spans 15 amino acids. Germline V lookup: CDR1 SGHRS, CDR2 YFSETQ. In nucleotides, the CDR3 is TGCGCCAGCAGCTTGGAGGCGCTAGCTCCAGATACGCAGTATTTT. Its protein product is CASSLEALAPDTQYF.

The gene calls are TRBV6-6 and TRBJ1-2; 9 nucleotides line up with TRBD1. This CDR3 contains 15 residues. Unmatched junction bases numbered 4, after V lost 0 bases and J lost 5 bases. Germline V CDR1 and CDR2: MNHNY, SVGAGI (reference sequence). The CDR3 reads CASSYSSGTGYGYTF. CDR3 DNA: TGTGCCAGCAGTTACTCGAGTGGGACAGGGTATGGCTACACCTTC.

This chain joins TRBV5-1 and TRBJ2-3; maybe TRBD2 (6 bases). Trimming left V 0 bases short and J 7 bases short, with 21 bases between. This CDR3 contains 17 residues. The germline CDR1 and CDR2 sequences are SGHRS and YFSETQ. CDR3 nucleotides: TGCGCCAGCAGCTTGGCTGGCGGGGAAGCGTTAAGGTATACGCAGTATTTT. This sequence encodes CASSLAGGEALRYTQYF.

The CDR3 is CASTLTGVRETQYF. The CDR3 coding sequence is TGTGCCAGCACTTTAACAGGGGTGAGAGAGACCCAGTACTTC. This rearrangement joins TRBV2 to TRBJ2-5; 7 bases are shared with TRBD1. This CDR3 contains 14 residues. The germline gives CDR1 SNHLY, CDR2 FYNNEI. V dropped 7 bases and J dropped 4; count of bases not matched to a gene: 9.

As for this clone: The same CDR3 is also encoded by other DNA sequences in this sample. The J gene is TRBJ2-2, the V gene TRBV28; D uncertain. The CDR3 runs to 13 residues. V was pared by 6 bases and J by 0 bases, with 5 bases between. Germline assignment: CDR1 MDHEN and CDR2 SYDVKM. The CDR3 bases are TGTGCCAGCAGGACTGCGAACACCGGGGAGCTGTTTTTT. Its translation is CASRTANTGELFF.

This rearrangement joins TRBV7-2 to TRBJ1-2, with 7 bases fitting TRBD1. Trimming removed 0 bases from V and 6 bases from J; junction bases left unmatched: 7. Germline loops: CDR1 SGHTA, CDR2 FQGNSA. CDR3 length equals 15 residues. CDR3 sequence (DNA): TGTGCCAGCAGCTTAGCGCTTGCGACAGGGAATGGCTACACCTTC. As protein: CASSLALATGNGYTF.

The chain combines TRBV19 with TRBJ1-4; D unresolved. Germline CDR1 and CDR2: LNHDA and SQIVND (reference sequence). Trimming took 5 bases from V and 7 from J, leaving 17 bases between them. The CDR3 covers 15 residues. CDR3 in DNA: TGTGCCAGTAGTCAGACTAACCTGGTGGTTGAAAAACTGTTTTTT. Amino acid sequence: CASSQTNLVVEKLFF.

The chain couples TRBV9 to TRBJ1-2; no clear D gene. Germline lookup yields CDR1 SGDLS and CDR2 YYNGEE. There are 14 residues in the CDR3. V was trimmed by 0 bases and J by 5 bases, leaving 11 bases between them. DNA for the CDR3: TGTGCCAGCAGCGTAGGGGGAGGGCTGTATGGCTACACCTTC. This sequence encodes CASSVGGGLYGYTF.

The chain uses TRBV18 and TRBJ1-6; TRBD1 might be the D (6 bases). This CDR3 is built from 14 residues. V lost 6 bases and J lost 8, with 14 bases in between. From germline, CDR1 is KGHSH and CDR2 LQKENI. The CDR3 sequence: CASSVQGTDSPLHF. CDR3 DNA: TGTGCCAGCTCCGTACAGGGAACGGATTCACCCCTCCACTTT.

The rearrangement links TRBV11-3 to TRBJ2-2; 8 bases match TRBD2. With V trimmed by 5 bases and J by 4 bases, 3 bases remained unmatched. Germline V gene lookup returns CDR1 SGHNT and CDR2 YENEEA. This CDR3 spans 14 amino acids. CDR3 residues: CASSPGGITGELFF. The CDR3 DNA follows: TGTGCCAGCAGCCCGGGGGGGATCACCGGGGAGCTGTTTTTT. The full variable domain, in which reference TRBV11-3 and TRBJ2-2 provide the parts outside the CDR3, is EAGVVQSPRYKIIEKKQPVAFWCNPISGHNTLYWYLQNLGQGPELLIRYENEEAVDDSQLPKDRFSAERLKGVDSTLKIQPAELGDSAVYLCASSPGGITGELFFGEGSRLTVL.

The chain couples TRBV9 to TRBJ2-5; no reliable D call. V lost 0 bases to trimming and J lost 5 bases, with 11 bases between them. The germline CDR1 and CDR2 sequences are SGDLS and YYNGEE. The CDR3 is 14 residues long. This chain's CDR3 is CASSVGNFGETQYF. The CDR3 nucleotides read TGTGCCAGCAGCGTAGGAAATTTCGGGGAGACCCAGTACTTC.

The chain carries TRBV27 and TRBJ2-7, with D unresolved. The V gene's germline CDR1 is MNHEY and CDR2 SMNVEV (reference sequence). The CDR3 length is 15 residues. The ends were cut back, 2 bases at V and 6 bases at J, with 17 bases in the middle. CDR3 loop: CASSLPRSPLGEQYF. The CDR3 nucleotides are TGTGCCAGCAGTTTACCCCGCTCACCTCTCGGCGAGCAGTACTTC.

This chain links TRBV4-1 with TRBJ1-6; D is uncertain. Germline lookup yields CDR1 MGHRA and CDR2 YSYEKL. V gave up 0 bases and J gave up 0 bases, with 12 bases separating them. CDR3 length: 18 residues. CDR3 residues: CASSQDSVLSSYNSPLHF. CDR3 DNA: TGCGCCAGCAGCCAAGATTCCGTCCTGAGCTCCTATAATTCACCCCTCCACTTT.

The chain uses TRBV27 and TRBJ2-7; 8 bases are shared with TRBD1. The germline V gene has CDR1 MNHEY and CDR2 SMNVEV (reference sequence). The V segment lost 5 bases and the J segment 2 bases; nucleotides outside the gene matches: 5. This CDR3 has 14 amino acids. The CDR3 reads CASSGPGGPYEQYF. The CDR3 DNA reads TGTGCCAGCAGTGGTCCAGGGGGCCCCTACGAGCAGTACTTC.

The gene calls are TRBV28 and TRBJ2-2; no clear D gene. CDR1 is MDHEN and CDR2 is SYDVKM in the germline V gene. This CDR3 spans 15 amino acids. V gave up 2 bases and J gave up 1 base, with 8 bases separating them. The CDR3 region is CASSLGLRNTGELFF. Here the CDR3 DNA reads TGTGCCAGCAGTTTAGGGCTAAGGAACACCGGGGAGCTGTTTTTT. Combining the CDR3 with reference TRBV28 and TRBJ2-2 gives the whole variable domain DVKVTQSSRYLVKRTGEKVFLECVQDMDHENMFWYRQDPGLGLRLIYFSYDVKMKEKGDIPEGYSVSREKKERFSLILESASTNQTSMYLCASSLGLRNTGELFFGEGSRLTVL.

This clone showed up just a few times. The chain uses TRBV5-6 and TRBJ2-1; D is perhaps TRBD2 (5 bases). The CDR3 extends over 17 amino acids. The germline gives CDR1 SGHDT, CDR2 YYEEEE. V was shortened by 4 bases and J by 0 bases, with 17 bases between the two germline ends. This CDR3 is CASSLALPGFSYNEQFF. The CDR3 DNA is TGTGCCAGCAGCCTCGCCCTCCCGGGATTCTCCTACAATGAGCAGTTCTTC. Supplemented by reference TRBV5-6 and TRBJ2-1, the full variable domain reads DAGVTQSPTHLIKTRGQQVTLRCSPKSGHDTVSWYQQALGQGPQFIFQYYEEEERQRGNFPDRFSGHQFPNYSSELNVNALLLGDSALYLCASSLALPGFSYNEQFFGPGTRLTVL.

The rearrangement uses TRBV5-4 and TRBJ1-1; a weak D match, TRBD1 (5 bases). The germline V gene has CDR1 SGHNT and CDR2 YYREEE (reference sequence). This CDR3 is built from 15 residues. V lost 2 bases and J 6 bases, leaving 17 bases between the germline ends. The CDR3 spells CASSFPGGGGSEAFF. CDR3 in DNA: TGTGCCAGCAGCTTCCCCGGGGGGGGTGGGTCTGAAGCTTTCTTT.

V is TRBV5-1 and J is TRBJ2-1; a possible D gene is TRBD1 (6 bases). Germline CDR1 SGHRS, CDR2 YFSETQ. V was shortened by 2 bases and J by 4 bases, with 19 bases between the two germline ends. The CDR3 covers 17 residues. CDR3 in amino acids: CASSFQDRNFQYNEQFF. CDR3 DNA sequence: TGCGCCAGCAGCTTTCAAGACAGGAATTTTCAATACAATGAGCAGTTCTTC.

The J gene is TRBJ1-2, the V gene TRBV6-4, with 9 bases aligning to TRBD1. V dropped 0 bases and J dropped 7; count of bases not matched to a gene: 15. This CDR3 contains 18 residues. Germline V gene sequence: CDR1 MRHNA, CDR2 SNTAGT. The CDR3 protein is CASSDSIIRDRDARGYTF. CDR3 nucleotides: TGTGCCAGCAGTGACTCAATTATACGGGACAGGGATGCCCGTGGCTACACCTTC.